This TCR beta chain is drawn from a study of blood T cell repertoires in COVID-19. Study information: T cells, B-cell-depleted T cells, or PBMCs supplied cDNA or gDNA.

V was clipped by 0 bases and J by 5 bases; unmatched bases: 5. Germline V gene sequence: CDR1 SGHRS, CDR2 YFSETQ. This CDR3 region has 15 residues. Under the authors' procedure: Estimates of nucleated cell counts were drawn from the amplification of reference gene primers. Repertoires were generated with immunoSEQ multiplex PCR, while TCRdb's copy carries only in-frame clones and drops some. V, J and clone size are those of that table, while D and trimming were read from the DNA. The data show hundreds of thousands of clones, with about 88% seen just once and just over 0.7% held by the top ten. This clonotype was obtained from a man aged 35 to 55 with acute or convalescent COVID-19. The genes are TRBV5-1 and TRBJ2-1; TRBD2 agrees at 7 bases. Sequenced input: peripheral blood. The CDR3 loop is CASSLGEGNDNEQFF. The CDR3 DNA reads TGCGCCAGCAGCTTGGGGGAGGGCAATGACAATGAGCAGTTCTTC.